This T cell receptor (beta chain) was captured by sequencing in a study of blood T cell repertoires in COVID-19. Study-level background: COVID-19 samples collected from the United States, Italy and Spain covered acute and convalescent phases.

Seattle patient enrollment occurred during active infection, with longitudinal follow-up thereafter. Authors' processing steps: Quantification of nucleated cells was approximated via reference gene primer amplification. Using immunoSEQ multiplex PCR, the repertoire was profiled, and TCRdb retains in-frame clones only, with some absent. D and trimming were read from the DNA, whereas the V and J calls and clone size are those reported in that table. This sample has fewer than 200,000 clones, with 75% to 85% found just once. The V gene lost 6 bases and the J gene lost 8 bases, with 10 bases spanning the gap. The germline CDR1 and CDR2 sequences are DFQATT and SNEGSKA (reference sequence). The CDR3 has 11 residues.

The TCR comes from an older woman with COVID-19, enrolled during active disease. Sequenced input: peripheral blood. The chain uses TRBV20-1 and TRBJ1-4; D possibly corresponds to TRBD1 (5 bases). CDR3 in DNA: TGCAGTGCCCGGAGGGACGAAAAACTGTTTTTT. Translated: CSARRDEKLFF.